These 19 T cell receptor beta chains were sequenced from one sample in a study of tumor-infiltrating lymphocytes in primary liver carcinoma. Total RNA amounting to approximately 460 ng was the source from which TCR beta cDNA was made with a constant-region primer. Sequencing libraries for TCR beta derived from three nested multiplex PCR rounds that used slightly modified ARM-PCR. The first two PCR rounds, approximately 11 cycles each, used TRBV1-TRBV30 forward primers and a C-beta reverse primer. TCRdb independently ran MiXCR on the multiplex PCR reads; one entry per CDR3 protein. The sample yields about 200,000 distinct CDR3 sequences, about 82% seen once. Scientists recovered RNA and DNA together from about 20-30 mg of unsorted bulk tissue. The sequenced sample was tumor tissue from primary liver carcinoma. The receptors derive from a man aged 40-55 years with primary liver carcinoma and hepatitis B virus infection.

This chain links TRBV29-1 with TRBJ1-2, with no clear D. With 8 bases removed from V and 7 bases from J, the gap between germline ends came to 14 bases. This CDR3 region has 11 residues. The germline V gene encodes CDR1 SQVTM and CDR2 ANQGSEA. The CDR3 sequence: CSMVGMGGYTF. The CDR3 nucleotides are TGCAGCATGGTCGGGATGGGTGGCTACACCTTC.

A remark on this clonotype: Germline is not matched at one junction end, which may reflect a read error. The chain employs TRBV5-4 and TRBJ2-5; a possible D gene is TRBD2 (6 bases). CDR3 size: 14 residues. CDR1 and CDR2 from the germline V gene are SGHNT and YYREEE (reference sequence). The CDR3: CTSSPAQVGENQYF. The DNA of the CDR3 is TGTACTAGCAGCCCAGCACAGGTGGGGGAGAACCAGTACTTC.

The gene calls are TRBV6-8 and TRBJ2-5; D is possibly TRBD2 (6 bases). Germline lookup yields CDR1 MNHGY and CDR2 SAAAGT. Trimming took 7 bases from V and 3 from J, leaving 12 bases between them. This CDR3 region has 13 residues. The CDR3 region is CASMVLAEETQYF. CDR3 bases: TGTGCCAGCATGGTATTAGCGGAAGAGACCCAGTACTTC.

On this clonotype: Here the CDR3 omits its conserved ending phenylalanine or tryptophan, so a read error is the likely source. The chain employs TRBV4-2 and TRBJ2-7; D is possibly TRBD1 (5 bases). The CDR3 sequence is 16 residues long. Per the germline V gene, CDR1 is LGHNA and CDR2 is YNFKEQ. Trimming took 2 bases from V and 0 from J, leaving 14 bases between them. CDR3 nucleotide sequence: TGTGCCAGCAGCCAAAACTCAAGGGGCTCCTCCTACGAGCAGTACTTA. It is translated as CASSQNSRGSSYEQYL.

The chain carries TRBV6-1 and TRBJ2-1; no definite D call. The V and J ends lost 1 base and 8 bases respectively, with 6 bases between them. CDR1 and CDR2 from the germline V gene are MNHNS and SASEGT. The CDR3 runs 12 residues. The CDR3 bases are TGTGCCAGCAGTGAAGGGGTCGATGAGCAGTTCTTC. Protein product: CASSEGVDEQFF.

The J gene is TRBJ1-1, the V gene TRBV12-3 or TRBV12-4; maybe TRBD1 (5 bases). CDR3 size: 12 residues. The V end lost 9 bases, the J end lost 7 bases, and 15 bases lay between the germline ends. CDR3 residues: CASTGHGVEAFF. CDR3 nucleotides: TGTGCCAGTACAGGACACGGCGTTGAAGCTTTCTTT.

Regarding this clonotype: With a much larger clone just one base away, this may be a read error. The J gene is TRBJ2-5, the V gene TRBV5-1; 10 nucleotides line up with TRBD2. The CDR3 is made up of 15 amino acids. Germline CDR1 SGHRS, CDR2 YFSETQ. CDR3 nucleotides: TGCGTCAGCAGATCTTCGGGGACTAGCGAGGAGACCCAGTACTTC. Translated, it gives CVSRSSGTSEETQYF.

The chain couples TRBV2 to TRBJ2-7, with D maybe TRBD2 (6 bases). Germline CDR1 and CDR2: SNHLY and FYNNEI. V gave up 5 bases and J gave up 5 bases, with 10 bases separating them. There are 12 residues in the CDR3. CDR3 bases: TGTGCCAGCAGTTACGGAGGGCACGAGCAGTACTTC. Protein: CASSYGGHEQYF.

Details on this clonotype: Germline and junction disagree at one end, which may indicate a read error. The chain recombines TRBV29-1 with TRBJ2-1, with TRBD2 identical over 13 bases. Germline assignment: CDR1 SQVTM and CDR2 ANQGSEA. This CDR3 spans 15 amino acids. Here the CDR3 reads CSIVLAGGFYIEQFF. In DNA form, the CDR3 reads TGCAGCATTGTACTAGCGGGAGGGTTCTACATTGAGCAGTTCTTC.

The CDR3 coding sequence is TGTCCCCGCAGTAACCGGGACAGGGGGCGAGGCGAAAAACTGTTTTTT. Its protein product is CPRSNRDRGRGEKLFF. This chain connects TRBV6-6 to TRBJ1-4, with 12 bases identical to TRBD1. The CDR3 extends over 16 amino acids. Germline CDR1 is MNHNY and CDR2 is SVGAGI (reference sequence).

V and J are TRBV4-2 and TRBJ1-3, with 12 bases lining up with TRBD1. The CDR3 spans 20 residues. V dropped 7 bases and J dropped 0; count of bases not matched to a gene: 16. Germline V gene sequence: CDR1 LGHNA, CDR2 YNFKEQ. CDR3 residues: CASKQGRDRGLTLSGNTIYF. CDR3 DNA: TGTGCCAGCAAGCAAGGCCGGGACAGGGGGCTTACTCTCTCTGGAAACACCATATATTTT.

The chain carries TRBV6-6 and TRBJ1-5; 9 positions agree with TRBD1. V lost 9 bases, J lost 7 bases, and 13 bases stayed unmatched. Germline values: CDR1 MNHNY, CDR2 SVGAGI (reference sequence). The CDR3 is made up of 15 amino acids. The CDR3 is CARSLSTTGGQPQHF. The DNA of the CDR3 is TGTGCCAGAAGTCTAAGTACGACAGGGGGACAGCCCCAGCATTTT.

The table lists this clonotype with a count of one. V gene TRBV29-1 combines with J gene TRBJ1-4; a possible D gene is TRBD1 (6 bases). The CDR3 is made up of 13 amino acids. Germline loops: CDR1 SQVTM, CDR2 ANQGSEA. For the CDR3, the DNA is TGCAGTGTGGGGGGAGGGGGAGTAGAAAAACTGTTTTTT. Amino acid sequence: CSVGGGGVEKLFF.

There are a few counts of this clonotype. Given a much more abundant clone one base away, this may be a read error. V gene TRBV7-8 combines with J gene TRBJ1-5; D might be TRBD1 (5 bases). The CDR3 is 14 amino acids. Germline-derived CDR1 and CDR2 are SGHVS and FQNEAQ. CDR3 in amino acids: CVSSMTAGNQPQHF. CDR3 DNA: TGTGTCAGCAGTATGACAGCGGGAAATCAGCCCCAGCATTTT.

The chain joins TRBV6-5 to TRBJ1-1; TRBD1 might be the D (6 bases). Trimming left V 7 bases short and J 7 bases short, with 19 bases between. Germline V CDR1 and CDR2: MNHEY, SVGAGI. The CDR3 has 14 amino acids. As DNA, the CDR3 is TGTGCCAGCAACGACGCAGGGGTGAAAATTGAAGCTTTCTTT. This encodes CASNDAGVKIEAFF.

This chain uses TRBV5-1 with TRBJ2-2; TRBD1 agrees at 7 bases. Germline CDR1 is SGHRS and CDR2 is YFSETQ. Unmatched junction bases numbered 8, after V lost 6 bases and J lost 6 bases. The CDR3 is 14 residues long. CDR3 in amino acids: CASTGQDHAGELFF. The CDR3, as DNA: TGCGCCAGCACCGGACAGGACCACGCCGGGGAGCTGTTTTTT.

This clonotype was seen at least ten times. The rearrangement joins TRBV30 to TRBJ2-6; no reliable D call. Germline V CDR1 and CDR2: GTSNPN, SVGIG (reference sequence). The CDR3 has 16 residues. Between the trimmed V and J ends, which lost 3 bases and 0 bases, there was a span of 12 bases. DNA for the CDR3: TGTGCCTGGAGACGGAAGGGTAGCTCTGGGGCCAACGTCCTGACTTTC. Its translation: CAWRRKGSSGANVLTF.

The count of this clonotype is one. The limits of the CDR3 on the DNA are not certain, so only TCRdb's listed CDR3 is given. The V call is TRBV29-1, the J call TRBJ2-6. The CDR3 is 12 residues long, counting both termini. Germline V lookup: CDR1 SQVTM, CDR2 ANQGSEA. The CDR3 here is CSVAFGANVLAF.

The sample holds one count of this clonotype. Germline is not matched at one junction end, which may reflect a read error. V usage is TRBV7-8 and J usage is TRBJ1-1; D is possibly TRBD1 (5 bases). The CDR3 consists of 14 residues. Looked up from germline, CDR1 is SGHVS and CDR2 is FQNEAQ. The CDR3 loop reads CANSLPGGNTEAFF. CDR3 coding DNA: TGTGCCAACAGCTTACCGGGGGGGAACACTGAAGCTTTCTTT. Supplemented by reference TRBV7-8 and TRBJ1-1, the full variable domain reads GAGVSQSPRYKVAKRGQDVALRCDPISGHVSLFWYQQALGQGPEFLTYFQNEAQLDKSGLPSDRFFAERPEGSVSTLKIQRTQQEDSAVYLCANSLPGGNTEAFFGQGTRLTVV.